This TCR beta chain was profiled in a study of control samples from healthy donors and cancer patients. Using immunoSEQ multiplex PCR, the repertoire was profiled, and TCRdb retains in-frame clones only, with some absent. The profile shows about 67,000 clones, around 87% of them singletons. Germline loops: CDR1 SGHVS, CDR2 FQNEAQ. The ends lost 5 bases at V and 7 bases at J; junction bases unmatched: 9. The CDR3 consists of 15 residues. Input material: PBMCs. The V gene is TRBV7-8, the J gene TRBJ2-1, with TRBD2 matching over 9 bases. This TCR was recovered from a woman aged 45-65 years with head and neck cancer. CDR3 loop: CASSQLAGVSNEQFF. CDR3 nucleotide sequence: TGTGCCAGCAGCCAACTAGCGGGCGTATCGAATGAGCAGTTCTTC.